This TCR beta chain was identified in a study of cytomegalovirus exposure and HLA in healthy donors. Notes on the study in general: Several of the most significant clusters appeared linked to common viral pathogens, based on a later analysis. The study carried out a later analysis of TCR beta sequences. It associated around 17,000 of them with specific HLA alleles at a false discovery rate of 0.05. A classifier reportedly called cytomegalovirus status with high sensitivity and specificity. The study labeled 150 to 200 TCR beta chains cytomegalovirus-associated.

This CDR3 comprises 14 residues. Looked up from germline, CDR1 is SGDLS and CDR2 is YYNGEE. V shed 0 bases and J shed 2 bases, with 8 bases lying between them. Primers included in the PCR were 60 Vbeta and 13 Jbeta primers. TCRdb keeps only in-frame clones here, not all; method: immunoSEQ multiplex PCR. Of roughly 110,000 clones detected, approximately 80% appear once; the ten largest clones hold roughly 0.9%. As to this clone: Its antigen is unknown.

The chain carries TRBV9 and TRBJ1-1; no firm D call. The sequenced material came from PBMCs. The sequence came from a woman in her twenties or thirties in good health and CMV-seronegative. CDR3 sequence: CASSVGRSNTEAFF. The DNA for the CDR3 is TGTGCCAGCAGCGTAGGGAGGAGTAACACTGAAGCTTTCTTT.